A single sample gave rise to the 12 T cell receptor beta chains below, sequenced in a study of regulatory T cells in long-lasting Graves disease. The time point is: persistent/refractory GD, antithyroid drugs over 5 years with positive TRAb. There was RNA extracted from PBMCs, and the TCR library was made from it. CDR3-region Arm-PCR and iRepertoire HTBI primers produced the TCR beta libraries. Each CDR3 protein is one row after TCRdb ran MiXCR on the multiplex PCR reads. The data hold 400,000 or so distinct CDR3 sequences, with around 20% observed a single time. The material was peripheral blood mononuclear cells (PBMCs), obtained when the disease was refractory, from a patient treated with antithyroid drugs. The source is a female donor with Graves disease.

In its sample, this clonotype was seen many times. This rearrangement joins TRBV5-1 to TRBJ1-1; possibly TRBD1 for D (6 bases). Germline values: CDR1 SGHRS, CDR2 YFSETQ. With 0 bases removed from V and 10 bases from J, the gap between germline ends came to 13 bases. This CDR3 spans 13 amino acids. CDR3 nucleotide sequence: TGCGCCAGCAGCTTGGACGGGGGCGCCGGAGCTTTCTTT. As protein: CASSLDGGAGAFF.

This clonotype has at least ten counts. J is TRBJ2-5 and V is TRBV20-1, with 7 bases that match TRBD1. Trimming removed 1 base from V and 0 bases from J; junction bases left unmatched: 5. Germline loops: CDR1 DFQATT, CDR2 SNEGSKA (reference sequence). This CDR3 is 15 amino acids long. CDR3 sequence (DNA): TGCAGTGCTAGAGGGGCAGGGGGTAACCAAGAGACCCAGTACTTC. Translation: CSARGAGGNQETQYF.

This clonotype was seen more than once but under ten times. The DNA for the CDR3 is TGTGCCAGCAGCTGGGAGACAGGGGCGTCACGGGGTTACGAGCAGTACTTC. Its translation is CASSWETGASRGYEQYF. The chain has TRBV28 and TRBJ2-7; 8 positions match TRBD1. The J segment lost 4 bases and the V segment lost 6 bases, leaving 17 bases of the junction unmatched. The CDR3 is made up of 17 amino acids. The germline gives CDR1 MDHEN, CDR2 SYDVKM.

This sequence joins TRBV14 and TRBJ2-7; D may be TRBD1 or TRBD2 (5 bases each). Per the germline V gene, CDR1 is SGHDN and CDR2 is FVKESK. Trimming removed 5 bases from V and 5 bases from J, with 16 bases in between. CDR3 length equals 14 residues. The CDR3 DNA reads TGTGCCAGCAGCGCCCGGGACGACGAAAACGAGCAGTACTTC. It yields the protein CASSARDDENEQYF.

The CDR3 DNA reads as TGTGCCAGCAGACCTGGTAGCGGAAGCTCCTACAATGAGCAGTTCTTC. This translates into CASRPGSGSSYNEQFF. The V call is TRBV7-9, the J call TRBJ2-1, with TRBD2 as a possible D gene (6 bases). Germline CDR1 is SEHNR and CDR2 is FQNEAQ (reference sequence). The CDR3 covers 16 residues. V was clipped by 6 bases and J by 0 bases, with 15 bases between them. The variable domain in full, completed from reference TRBV7-9 and TRBJ2-1, reads DTGVSQNPRHKITKRGQNVTFRCDPISEHNRLYWYRQTLGQGPEFLTYFQNEAQLEKSRLLSDRFSAERPKGSFSTLEIQRTEQGDSAMYLCASRPGSGSSYNEQFFGPGTRLTVL.

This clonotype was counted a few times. CDR3 coding DNA: TGTGCCAGCAGCGCCTCTGGGGCCAACGTCCTGACTTTC. It encodes CASSASGANVLTF. The rearrangement links TRBV7-8 to TRBJ2-6; D not certain. Looked up from germline, CDR1 is SGHVS and CDR2 is FQNEAQ. The CDR3 runs 13 residues. V was shortened by 5 bases and J by 0 bases, with 2 bases between the two germline ends.

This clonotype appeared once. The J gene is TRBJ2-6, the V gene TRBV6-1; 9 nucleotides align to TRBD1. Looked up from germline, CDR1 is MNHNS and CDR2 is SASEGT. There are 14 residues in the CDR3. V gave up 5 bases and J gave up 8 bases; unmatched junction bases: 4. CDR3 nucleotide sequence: TGTGCCAGCAGTCCGGACAGGGGAACCAACGTCCTGACTTTC. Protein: CASSPDRGTNVLTF.

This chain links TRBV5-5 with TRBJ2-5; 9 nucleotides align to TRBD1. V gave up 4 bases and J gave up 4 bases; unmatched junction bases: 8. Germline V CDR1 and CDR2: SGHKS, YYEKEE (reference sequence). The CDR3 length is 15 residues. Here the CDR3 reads CASSGRPGQGETQYF. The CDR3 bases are TGTGCCAGCAGCGGACGTCCGGGACAGGGAGAGACCCAGTACTTC.

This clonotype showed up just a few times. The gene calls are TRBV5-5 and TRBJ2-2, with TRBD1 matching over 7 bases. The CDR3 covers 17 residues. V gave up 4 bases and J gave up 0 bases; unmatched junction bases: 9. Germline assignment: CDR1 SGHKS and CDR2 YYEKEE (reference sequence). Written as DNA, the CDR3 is TGTGCCAGCAGCACGATGGCCGGGACAGCGAACACCGGGGAGCTGTTTTTT. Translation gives CASSTMAGTANTGELFF.

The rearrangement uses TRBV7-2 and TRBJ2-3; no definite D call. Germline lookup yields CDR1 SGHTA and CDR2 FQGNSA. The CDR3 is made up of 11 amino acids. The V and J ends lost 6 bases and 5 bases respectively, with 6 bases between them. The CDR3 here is CASSSLDTQYF. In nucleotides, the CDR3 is TGTGCCAGCAGTTCGCTAGATACGCAGTATTTT.

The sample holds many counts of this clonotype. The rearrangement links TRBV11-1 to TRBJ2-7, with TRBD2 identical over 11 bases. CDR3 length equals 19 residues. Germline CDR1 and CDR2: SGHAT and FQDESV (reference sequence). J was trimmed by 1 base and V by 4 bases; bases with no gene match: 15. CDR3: CASSSPLLVLAGGSYEQYF. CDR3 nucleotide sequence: TGTGCCAGCAGCTCCCCCCTCCTCGTTCTAGCGGGAGGATCCTACGAGCAGTACTTC.

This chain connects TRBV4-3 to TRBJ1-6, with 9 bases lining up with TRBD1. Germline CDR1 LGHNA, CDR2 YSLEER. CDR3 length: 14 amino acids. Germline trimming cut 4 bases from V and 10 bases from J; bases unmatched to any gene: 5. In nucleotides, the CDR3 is TGCGCCAGCAGCCCCACAGGGGGCGCATCACCCCTCCACTTT. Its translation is CASSPTGGASPLHF.